This TCR beta chain was retrieved from a study of T cell responses to AZD1222 COVID-19 vaccine. Findings and limits, study-wide: Donors, mostly white British, included more females; clonal diversity was possibly underestimated. Baseline serostatus was positive in only five to seven AZD1222 recipients.

Remarks on this clone: The antigen is unknown.

CDR3 length: 16 amino acids. CDR1 and CDR2 from the germline V gene are MNHEY and SVGEGT. With 4 bases clipped from V and 4 bases from J, the junction kept 6 bases outside the gene matches. Libraries were prepared by immunoSEQ multiplex PCR; TCRdb keeps only in-frame clonotypes and omits some of them. This sample has some 140,000 clones, with 88% found just once. The sequence was obtained from an adult in good health. The sample here was peripheral blood, taken on day 0 of AZD1222 vaccination. The rearrangement uses TRBV6-2 or TRBV6-3 and TRBJ2-1; 11 nucleotides line up with TRBD2. The CDR3 is CASSSPSGGNYNEQFF. CDR3 nucleotides: TGTGCCAGCAGTTCCCCTAGCGGGGGGAATTACAATGAGCAGTTCTTC.